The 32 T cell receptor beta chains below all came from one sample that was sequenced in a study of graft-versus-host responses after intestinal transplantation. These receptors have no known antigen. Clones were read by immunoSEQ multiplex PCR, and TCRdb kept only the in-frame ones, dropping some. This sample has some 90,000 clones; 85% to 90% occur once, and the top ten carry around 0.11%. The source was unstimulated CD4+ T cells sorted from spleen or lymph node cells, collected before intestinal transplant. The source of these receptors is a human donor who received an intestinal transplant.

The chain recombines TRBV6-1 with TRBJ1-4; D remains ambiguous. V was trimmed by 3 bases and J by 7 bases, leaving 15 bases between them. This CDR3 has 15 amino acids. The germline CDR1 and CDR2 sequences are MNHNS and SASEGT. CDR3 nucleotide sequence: TGTGCCAGCAGTGACCCAGGAGGTTTTGGTGAAAAACTGTTTTTT. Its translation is CASSDPGGFGEKLFF.

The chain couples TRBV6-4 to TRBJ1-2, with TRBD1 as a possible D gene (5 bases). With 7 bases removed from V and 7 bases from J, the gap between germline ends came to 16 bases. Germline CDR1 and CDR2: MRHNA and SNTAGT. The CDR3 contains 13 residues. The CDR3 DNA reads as TGTGCCAGCAAATCAAGGGGCTCTGGTGGCTACACCTTC. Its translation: CASKSRGSGGYTF.

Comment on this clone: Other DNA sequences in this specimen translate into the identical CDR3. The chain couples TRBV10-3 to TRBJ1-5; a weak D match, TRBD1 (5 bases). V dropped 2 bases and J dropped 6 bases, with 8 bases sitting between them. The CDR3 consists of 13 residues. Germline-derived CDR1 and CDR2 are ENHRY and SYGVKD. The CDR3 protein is CAISEGGGQPQHF. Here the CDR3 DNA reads TGTGCCATCAGTGAGGGCGGGGGTCAGCCCCAGCATTTT.

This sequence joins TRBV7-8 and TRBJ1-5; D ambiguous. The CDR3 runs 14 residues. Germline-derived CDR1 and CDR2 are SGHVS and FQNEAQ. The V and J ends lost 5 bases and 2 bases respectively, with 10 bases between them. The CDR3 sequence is CASSPAGGNQPQHF. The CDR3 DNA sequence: TGTGCCAGCAGCCCAGCGGGAGGCAATCAGCCCCAGCATTTT.

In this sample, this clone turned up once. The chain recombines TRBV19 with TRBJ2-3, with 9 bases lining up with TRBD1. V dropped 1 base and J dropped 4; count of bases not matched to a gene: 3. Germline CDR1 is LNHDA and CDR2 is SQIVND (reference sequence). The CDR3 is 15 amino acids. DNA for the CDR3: TGTGCCAGTAGTATAGGGGGACAGGGTCCAGATACGCAGTATTTT. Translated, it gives CASSIGGQGPDTQYF.

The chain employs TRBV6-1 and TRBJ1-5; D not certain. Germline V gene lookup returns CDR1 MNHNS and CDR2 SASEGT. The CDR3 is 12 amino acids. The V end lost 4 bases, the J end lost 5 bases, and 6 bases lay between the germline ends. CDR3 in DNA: TGTGCCAGCAGTGGGGGAGATCAGCCCCAGCATTTT. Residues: CASSGGDQPQHF.

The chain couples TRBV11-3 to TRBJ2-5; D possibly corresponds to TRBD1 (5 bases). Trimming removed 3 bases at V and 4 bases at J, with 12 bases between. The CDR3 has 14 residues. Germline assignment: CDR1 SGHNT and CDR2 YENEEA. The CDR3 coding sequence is TGTGCCAGCAGCTTTCTGGGGCGCGGAGAGACCCAGTACTTC. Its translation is CASSFLGRGETQYF.

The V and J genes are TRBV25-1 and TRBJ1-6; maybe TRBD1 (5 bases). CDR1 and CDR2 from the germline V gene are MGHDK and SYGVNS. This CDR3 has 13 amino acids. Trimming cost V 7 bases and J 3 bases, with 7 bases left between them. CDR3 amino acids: CASNRNYNSPLHF. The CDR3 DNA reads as TGTGCCAGCAACAGGAACTATAATTCACCCCTCCACTTT.

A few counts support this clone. The DNA for the CDR3 is TGTGCCAGCAGCTGGGCGGGGGAGACCCAGTACTTC. Translated, it gives CASSWAGETQYF. V gene TRBV5-6 combines with J gene TRBJ2-5, with D perhaps TRBD2 (6 bases). Germline V gene lookup returns CDR1 SGHDT and CDR2 YYEEEE. V was pared by 3 bases and J by 5 bases, with 8 bases between. The CDR3 is 12 residues long.

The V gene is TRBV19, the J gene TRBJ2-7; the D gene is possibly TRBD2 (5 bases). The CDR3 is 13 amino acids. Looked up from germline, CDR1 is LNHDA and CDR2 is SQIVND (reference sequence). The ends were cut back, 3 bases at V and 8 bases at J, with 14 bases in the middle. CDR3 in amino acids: CASSMEARFKQYF. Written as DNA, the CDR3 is TGTGCCAGTAGTATGGAGGCTAGGTTCAAGCAGTACTTC.

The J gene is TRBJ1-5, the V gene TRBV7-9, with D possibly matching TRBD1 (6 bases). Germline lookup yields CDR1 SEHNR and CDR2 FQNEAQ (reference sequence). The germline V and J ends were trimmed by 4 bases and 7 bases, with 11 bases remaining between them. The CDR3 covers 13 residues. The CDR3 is CASSSQGFQPQHF. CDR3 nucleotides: TGTGCCAGCAGCTCACAGGGATTCCAGCCCCAGCATTTT.

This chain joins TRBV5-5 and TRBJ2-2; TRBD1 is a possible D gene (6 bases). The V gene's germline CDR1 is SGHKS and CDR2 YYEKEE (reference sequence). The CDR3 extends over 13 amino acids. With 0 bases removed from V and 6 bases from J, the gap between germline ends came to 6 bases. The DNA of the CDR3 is TGTGCCAGCAGCTTGGACAGGGCCGGGGAGCTGTTTTTT. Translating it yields CASSLDRAGELFF.

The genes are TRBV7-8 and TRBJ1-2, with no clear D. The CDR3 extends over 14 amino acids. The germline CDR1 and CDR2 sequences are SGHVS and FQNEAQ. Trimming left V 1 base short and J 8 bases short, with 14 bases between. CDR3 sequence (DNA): TGTGCCAGCAGCTTAGGGTCGGAGGATCACGGCTACACCTTC. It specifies CASSLGSEDHGYTF.

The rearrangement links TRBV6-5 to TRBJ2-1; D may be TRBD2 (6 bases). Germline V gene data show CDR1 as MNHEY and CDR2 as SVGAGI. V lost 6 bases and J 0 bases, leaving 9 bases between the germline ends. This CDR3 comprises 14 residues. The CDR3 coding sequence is TGTGCCAGCAGGCGGGGACGCTCCTACAATGAGCAGTTCTTC. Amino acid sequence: CASRRGRSYNEQFF.

CDR3 nucleotide sequence: TGTGCCAGCAGCCAAGATCTTGCGTGGACCGGGGAGCTGTTTTTT. This sequence encodes CASSQDLAWTGELFF. The gene calls are TRBV14 and TRBJ2-2; unclear D gene. Germline CDR1 is SGHDN and CDR2 is FVKESK. CDR3 length: 15 residues. Trimming removed 0 bases from V and 5 bases from J, with 10 bases in between.

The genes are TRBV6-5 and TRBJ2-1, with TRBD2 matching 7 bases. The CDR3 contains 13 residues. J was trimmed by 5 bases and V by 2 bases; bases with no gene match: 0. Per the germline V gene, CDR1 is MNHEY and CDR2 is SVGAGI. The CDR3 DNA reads TGTGCCAGCAGTTACGGGGGGGACAATGAGCAGTTCTTC. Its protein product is CASSYGGDNEQFF.

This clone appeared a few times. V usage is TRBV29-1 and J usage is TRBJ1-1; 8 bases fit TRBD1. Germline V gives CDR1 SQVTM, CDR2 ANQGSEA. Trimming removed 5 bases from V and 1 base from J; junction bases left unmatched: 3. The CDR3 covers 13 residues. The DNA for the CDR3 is TGCAGCGTTTCGACAGGGGCGAACACTGAAGCTTTCTTT. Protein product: CSVSTGANTEAFF.

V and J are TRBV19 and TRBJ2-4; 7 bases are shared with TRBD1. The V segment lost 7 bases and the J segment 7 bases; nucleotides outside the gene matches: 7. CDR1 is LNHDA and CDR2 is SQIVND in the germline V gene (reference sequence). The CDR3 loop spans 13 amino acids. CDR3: CASTRSRGNIQYF. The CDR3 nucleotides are TGTGCCAGTACACGAAGCAGGGGGAACATTCAGTACTTC.

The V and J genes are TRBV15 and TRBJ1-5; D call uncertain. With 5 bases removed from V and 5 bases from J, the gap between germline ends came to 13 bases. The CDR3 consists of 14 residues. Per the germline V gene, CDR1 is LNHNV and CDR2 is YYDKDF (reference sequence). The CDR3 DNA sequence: TGTGCCACCAGCCGGCAATTTCAGGATCAGCCCCAGCATTTT. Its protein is CATSRQFQDQPQHF. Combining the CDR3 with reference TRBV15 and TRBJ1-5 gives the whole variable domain DAMVIQNPRYQVTQFGKPVTLSCSQTLNHNVMYWYQQKSSQAPKLLFHYYDKDFNNEADTPDNFQSRRPNTSFCFLDIRSPGLGDTAMYLCATSRQFQDQPQHFGDGTRLSIL.

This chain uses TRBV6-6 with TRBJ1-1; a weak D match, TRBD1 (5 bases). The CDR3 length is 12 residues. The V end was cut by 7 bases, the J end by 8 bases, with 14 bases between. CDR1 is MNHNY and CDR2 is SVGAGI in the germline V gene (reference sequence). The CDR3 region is CASTSGGAEAFF. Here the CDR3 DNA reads TGTGCCAGCACCTCGGGAGGGGCGGAAGCTTTCTTT.

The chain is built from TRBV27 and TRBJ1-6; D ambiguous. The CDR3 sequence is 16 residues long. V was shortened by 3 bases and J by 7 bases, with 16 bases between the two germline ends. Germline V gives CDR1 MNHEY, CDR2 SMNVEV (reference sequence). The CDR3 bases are TGTGCCAGCAGTTTTATAACTGCGGGGAGAAATTCACCCCTCCACTTT. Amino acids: CASSFITAGRNSPLHF.

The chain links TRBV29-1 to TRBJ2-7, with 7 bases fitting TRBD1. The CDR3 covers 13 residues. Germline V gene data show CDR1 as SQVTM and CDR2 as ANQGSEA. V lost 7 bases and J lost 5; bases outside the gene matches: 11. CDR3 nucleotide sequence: TGCAGCGCGCAGACAGGGTTATACGACGAGCAGTACTTC. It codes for CSAQTGLYDEQYF.

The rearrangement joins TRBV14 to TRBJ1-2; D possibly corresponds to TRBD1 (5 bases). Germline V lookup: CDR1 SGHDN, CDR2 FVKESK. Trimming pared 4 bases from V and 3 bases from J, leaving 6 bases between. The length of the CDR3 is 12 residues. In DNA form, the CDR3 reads TGTGCCAGCAGCCCGGGGGACTATGGCTACACCTTC. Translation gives CASSPGDYGYTF.

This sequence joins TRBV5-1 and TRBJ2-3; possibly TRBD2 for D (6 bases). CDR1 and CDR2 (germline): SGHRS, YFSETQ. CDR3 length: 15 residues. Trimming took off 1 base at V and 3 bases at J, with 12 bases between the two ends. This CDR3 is CASSLQGGMTDTQYF. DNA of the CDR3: TGCGCCAGCAGCTTGCAGGGAGGTATGACAGATACGCAGTATTTT.

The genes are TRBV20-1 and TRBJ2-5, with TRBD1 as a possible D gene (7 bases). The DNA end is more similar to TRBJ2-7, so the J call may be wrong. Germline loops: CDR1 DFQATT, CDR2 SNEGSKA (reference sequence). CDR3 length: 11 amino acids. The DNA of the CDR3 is TGCAGTGCCCAGGGGGGCTACGAGCAGTACTTC. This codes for CSAQGGYEQYF.

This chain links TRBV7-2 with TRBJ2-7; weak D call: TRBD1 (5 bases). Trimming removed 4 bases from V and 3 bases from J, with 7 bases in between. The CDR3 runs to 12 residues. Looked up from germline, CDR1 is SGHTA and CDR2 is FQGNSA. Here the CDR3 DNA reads TGTGCCAGCAGCTCGACAGTCTACGAGCAGTACTTC. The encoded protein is CASSSTVYEQYF.

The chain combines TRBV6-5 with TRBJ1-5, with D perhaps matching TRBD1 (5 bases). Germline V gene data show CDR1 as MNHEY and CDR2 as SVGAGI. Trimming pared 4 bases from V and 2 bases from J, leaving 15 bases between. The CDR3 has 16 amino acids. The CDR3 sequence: CASSWGRGDGNQPQHF. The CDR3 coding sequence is TGTGCCAGCAGTTGGGGACGGGGGGATGGCAATCAGCCCCAGCATTTT.

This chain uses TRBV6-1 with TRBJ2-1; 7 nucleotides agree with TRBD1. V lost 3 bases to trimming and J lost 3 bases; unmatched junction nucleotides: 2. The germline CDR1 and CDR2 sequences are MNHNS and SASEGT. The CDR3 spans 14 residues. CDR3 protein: CASSEAGGYNEQFF. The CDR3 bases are TGTGCCAGCAGTGAGGCAGGGGGCTACAATGAGCAGTTCTTC.

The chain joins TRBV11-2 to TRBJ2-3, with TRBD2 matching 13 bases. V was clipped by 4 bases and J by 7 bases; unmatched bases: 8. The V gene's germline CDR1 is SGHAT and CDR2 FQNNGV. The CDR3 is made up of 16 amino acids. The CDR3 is CASSSLTSGGHHTQYF. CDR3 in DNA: TGTGCCAGCAGCTCCCTGACTAGCGGGGGGCACCATACGCAGTATTTT. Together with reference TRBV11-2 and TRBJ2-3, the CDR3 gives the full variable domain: EAGVAQSPRYKIIEKRQSVAFWCNPISGHATLYWYQQILGQGPKLLIQFQNNGVVDDSQLPKDRFSAERLKGVDSTLKIQPAKLEDSAVYLCASSSLTSGGHHTQYFGPGTRLTVL.

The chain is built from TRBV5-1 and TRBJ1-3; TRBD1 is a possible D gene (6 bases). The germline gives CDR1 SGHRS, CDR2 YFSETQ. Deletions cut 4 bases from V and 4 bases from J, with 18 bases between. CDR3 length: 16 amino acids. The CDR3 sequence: CASSPRQVHGGNTIYF. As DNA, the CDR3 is TGCGCCAGCAGCCCGCGACAGGTTCACGGAGGAAACACCATATATTTT.

CDR3 DNA: TGCGCCAGCAGCTTGAATGTAAGGGACTCGGGGGACATTCAGTACTTC. Protein sequence: CASSLNVRDSGDIQYF. J is TRBJ2-4 and V is TRBV5-1; D possibly corresponds to TRBD2 (6 bases). The germline CDR1 and CDR2 sequences are SGHRS and YFSETQ. CDR3 length: 16 residues. Trimming stripped 1 base from V and 8 bases from J, with 19 bases between.

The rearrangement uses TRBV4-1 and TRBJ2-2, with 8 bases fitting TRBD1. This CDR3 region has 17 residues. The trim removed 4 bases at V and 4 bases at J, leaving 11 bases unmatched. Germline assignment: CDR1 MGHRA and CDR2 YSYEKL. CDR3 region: CASSPKMEGQVTGELFF. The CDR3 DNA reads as TGCGCCAGCAGCCCCAAGATGGAGGGACAGGTCACCGGGGAGCTGTTTTTT.